This T cell receptor beta chain was recorded in a study of technical replicates of blood from a handful of donors. Libraries were prepared by immunoSEQ multiplex PCR; TCRdb keeps only in-frame clonotypes and omits some of them. The table has about 81,000 clones, 96% seen once. With V trimmed by 6 bases and J by 3 bases, 4 bases remained unmatched. The germline V gene encodes CDR1 MDHEN and CDR2 SYDVKM. The CDR3 spans 14 residues. The genes are TRBV28 and TRBJ1-3; 8 bases are a match to TRBD1. The TCR originated in a human donor in good health. The sequenced sample was T cells isolated from PBMCs. The CDR3 sequence: CASSGGQGGNTIYF. The CDR3 nucleotides read TGTGCCAGCAGCGGAGGACAGGGTGGAAACACCATATATTTT.